Presented here are 32 T cell receptor beta chains from one specimen sequenced in a study of control samples from healthy donors and cancer patients. Assay: immunoSEQ multiplex PCR; the TCRdb copy retains only in-frame clones and omits some. The sample holds 100,000 or so clones, 79% seen once. Sequencing used blood. These receptors were collected from a woman younger than 45 in good health.

The gene calls are TRBV27 and TRBJ1-6; possible D gene TRBD1, 6 bases. V was cut by 7 bases and J by 7 bases, with 14 bases left in between. This CDR3 contains 14 residues. Germline V lookup: CDR1 MNHEY, CDR2 SMNVEV (reference sequence). CDR3 region: CASKFRQANSPLHF. CDR3 in DNA: TGTGCCAGCAAATTTCGACAGGCAAATTCACCCCTCCACTTT.

V gene TRBV5-5 combines with J gene TRBJ1-1; no firm D call. The CDR3 contains 13 residues. Trimming pared 0 bases from V and 0 bases from J, leaving 3 bases between. CDR1 SGHKS and CDR2 YYEKEE come from the germline V gene (reference sequence). In nucleotides, the CDR3 is TGTGCCAGCAGCTTGGGAATGAACACTGAAGCTTTCTTT. It codes for CASSLGMNTEAFF.

The V and J genes are TRBV6-2 or TRBV6-3 and TRBJ2-7; D unclear. This CDR3 is built from 12 residues. Deletions cut 0 bases from V and 2 bases from J, with 2 bases between. Looked up from germline, CDR1 is MNHEY and CDR2 is SVGEGT. This chain's CDR3 is CASSYSTYEQYF. In nucleotides, the CDR3 is TGTGCCAGCAGTTACTCGACCTACGAGCAGTACTTC.

The chain links TRBV6-5 to TRBJ2-3, with 10 bases that match TRBD2. V gave up 6 bases and J gave up 4 bases; unmatched junction bases: 4. This CDR3 is 14 amino acids long. Germline V gives CDR1 MNHEY, CDR2 SVGAGI. CDR3 amino acids: CASRIAGGPDTQYF. For the CDR3, the DNA is TGTGCCAGCAGGATAGCGGGGGGCCCAGATACGCAGTATTTT.

This chain connects TRBV5-6 to TRBJ1-2; 8 bases agree with TRBD1. The V and J ends lost 0 bases and 2 bases, in that order; junction bases with no gene match: 3. The CDR3 contains 15 residues. CDR1 SGHDT and CDR2 YYEEEE come from the germline V gene. CDR3 bases: TGTGCCAGCAGCTTGGGACAGGGGAAGAACTATGGCTACACCTTC. This encodes CASSLGQGKNYGYTF.

The chain links TRBV7-2 to TRBJ1-1; D is ambiguous. The germline V gene encodes CDR1 SGHTA and CDR2 FQGNSA. Trimming left V 3 bases short and J 1 base short, with 12 bases between. CDR3 size: 15 residues. The CDR3 spells CASSFFRSGNTEAFF. The CDR3 nucleotides read TGTGCCAGCAGCTTCTTTAGGAGTGGGAACACTGAAGCTTTCTTT.

This chain uses TRBV15 with TRBJ1-5; D uncertain. CDR3 length: 16 residues. Germline V gene lookup returns CDR1 LNHNV and CDR2 YYDKDF (reference sequence). V was clipped by 6 bases and J by 3 bases, with 18 bases between them. CDR3 amino acids: CATRDPTGWNNQPQHF. The CDR3 nucleotides are TGTGCCACCAGGGACCCGACCGGCTGGAACAATCAGCCCCAGCATTTT.

Notes on this clone: An end of the junction differs from the germline gene, which may be a read error. V usage is TRBV2 and J usage is TRBJ2-7, with D perhaps TRBD2 (7 bases). CDR1 is SNHLY, CDR2 FYNNEI, per germline. The CDR3 sequence is 14 residues long. As DNA, the CDR3 is TGCTCCTCATGGGAGGGGGGGCGGACTTACGAGCAGTACTTC. This encodes CSSWEGGRTYEQYF.

The rearrangement joins TRBV9 to TRBJ2-3; D gene unclear. The CDR3 spans 13 residues. Germline CDR1 reads SGDLS; CDR2 reads YYNGEE. V lost 3 bases to trimming and J lost 7 bases, with 12 bases between them. The CDR3 DNA follows: TGTGCCAGCAGCGAAGAGACCATGAATACGCAGTATTTT. It yields the protein CASSEETMNTQYF.

In this sample, this clone turned up a few times. The V and J genes are TRBV11-2 and TRBJ2-5; 8 positions agree with TRBD2. With V trimmed by 3 bases and J by 1 base, 4 bases remained unmatched. Germline CDR1 reads SGHAT; CDR2 reads FQNNGV. The length of the CDR3 is 15 residues. This CDR3 reads CASSFGLAGQETQYF. In nucleotides, the CDR3 is TGTGCCAGCAGCTTCGGGCTAGCGGGCCAAGAGACCCAGTACTTC.

The chain employs TRBV12-3 or TRBV12-4 and TRBJ2-3; no reliable D call. The CDR3 runs to 12 residues. Trimming took off 3 bases at V and 7 bases at J, with 8 bases between the two ends. The DNA of the CDR3 is TGTGCCAGCAGTTTCATTCGGAATACGCAGTATTTT. Protein product: CASSFIRNTQYF.

The chain uses TRBV19 and TRBJ1-2; tentative D call: TRBD1 (6 bases). Trimming cost V 1 base and J 0 bases, with 18 bases left between them. Germline V gene sequence: CDR1 LNHDA, CDR2 SQIVND (reference sequence). The CDR3 extends over 18 amino acids. In DNA form, the CDR3 reads TGTGCCAGTAGTATAGCTCTACGGACAGCCACATCTAACTATGGCTACACCTTC. This codes for CASSIALRTATSNYGYTF.

The V gene is TRBV7-2, the J gene TRBJ2-5, with D perhaps TRBD1 (5 bases). Trimming took 3 bases from V and 3 from J, leaving 11 bases between them. The CDR3 sequence is 14 residues long. The germline V gene encodes CDR1 SGHTA and CDR2 FQGNSA. The CDR3 DNA reads as TGTGCCAGCAGCTTCCGTTCGACAGAAGAGACCCAGTACTTC. Translation gives CASSFRSTEETQYF.

The gene calls are TRBV5-5 and TRBJ2-3, with 8 bases matching TRBD2. The germline V gene encodes CDR1 SGHKS and CDR2 YYEKEE (reference sequence). The CDR3 is 16 residues long. V was pared by 0 bases and J by 1 base, with 4 bases of the junction left unmatched. The CDR3 DNA reads as TGTGCCAGCAGCTTGGTCAGGGGACTAGGCACAGATACGCAGTATTTT. It is translated as CASSLVRGLGTDTQYF.

This CDR3 is CASSLGGPSDTQYF. CDR3 nucleotides: TGTGCCAGCAGTTTGGGCGGGCCCTCAGATACGCAGTATTTT. The chain links TRBV6-2 or TRBV6-3 to TRBJ2-3; D is possibly TRBD2 (5 bases). The CDR3 runs 14 residues. From germline, CDR1 is MNHEY and CDR2 SVGEGT. Trimming shortened V by 4 bases and J by 4 bases, and 12 bases separated the two germline ends.

This clone came up a few times. V is TRBV12-3 or TRBV12-4 and J is TRBJ1-5; D may be TRBD1 (5 bases). V was cut by 5 bases and J by 5 bases, with 7 bases left in between. This CDR3 contains 12 residues. CDR3 coding DNA: TGTGCCAGCAGTCAGGGTTATCAGCCCCAGCATTTT. Protein: CASSQGYQPQHF.

The chain has TRBV2 and TRBJ1-6; possibly TRBD1 for D (5 bases). This CDR3 has 14 residues. Trimming stripped 4 bases from V and 6 bases from J, with 10 bases between. The germline CDR1 and CDR2 sequences are SNHLY and FYNNEI. This CDR3 reads CASSVGRSNSPLHF. The CDR3 coding sequence is TGTGCCAGCAGTGTGGGACGTTCTAATTCACCCCTCCACTTT.

The gene calls are TRBV10-3 and TRBJ2-5; D unclear. CDR3 length equals 14 residues. Germline V gene data show CDR1 as ENHRY and CDR2 as SYGVKD. Trimming left V 3 bases short and J 3 bases short, with 11 bases between. In DNA, the CDR3 is TGTGCCATCAGTGACGGAGTTGGGGAAGAGACCCAGTACTTC. Its protein product is CAISDGVGEETQYF.

J is TRBJ1-6 and V is TRBV19; the D is unclear. This CDR3 is built from 14 residues. V lost 3 bases and J lost 5, with 8 bases in between. Germline CDR1 is LNHDA and CDR2 is SQIVND (reference sequence). The CDR3 region is CASSMEGNNSPLHF. In DNA form, the CDR3 reads TGTGCCAGTAGTATGGAGGGTAATAATTCACCCCTCCACTTT.

CDR3 DNA: TGTGCCAGCAGCCAGTCCGGGACAGGGTCCAAGGAAAAACTGTTTTTT. Its protein is CASSQSGTGSKEKLFF. The V and J genes are TRBV11-2 and TRBJ1-4, with 9 bases aligning to TRBD1. CDR3 size: 16 residues. After removal of 5 bases from V and 8 bases from J, the junction contained 12 bases not matched to a gene. CDR1 and CDR2 from the germline V gene are SGHAT and FQNNGV.

This chain uses TRBV5-1 with TRBJ2-1; 10 nucleotides align to TRBD1. CDR1 and CDR2 from the germline V gene are SGHRS and YFSETQ. This CDR3 region has 18 residues. The V segment lost 4 bases and the J segment 3 bases; nucleotides outside the gene matches: 13. The CDR3 nucleotides are TGCGCCAGCAGCGGGACAGGGGTCGCCAATTTTTTCTACAATGAGCAGTTCTTC. Translated, it gives CASSGTGVANFFYNEQFF.

The table lists this clone with a count of one. The V gene is TRBV19, the J gene TRBJ1-1; D unresolved. Trimming pared 0 bases from V and 6 bases from J, leaving 14 bases between. From germline, CDR1 is LNHDA and CDR2 SQIVND (reference sequence). The CDR3 has 15 amino acids. CDR3 sequence (DNA): TGTGCCAGTAGTATAGATGGACGGACGGTCGCTGAAGCTTTCTTT. This gives the protein CASSIDGRTVAEAFF. The full variable domain, with the rest looked up from reference TRBV19 and TRBJ1-1, is DGGITQSPKYLFRKEGQNVTLSCEQNLNHDAMYWYRQDPGQGLRLIYYSQIVNDFQKGDIAEGYSVSREKKESFPLTVTSAQKNPTAFYLCASSIDGRTVAEAFFGQGTRLTVV.

This chain joins TRBV19 and TRBJ2-1; perhaps TRBD2 as D (6 bases). This CDR3 spans 13 amino acids. V lost 1 base and J 8 bases, leaving 9 bases between the germline ends. Germline V CDR1 and CDR2: LNHDA, SQIVND (reference sequence). This CDR3 reads CASSIALAHEQFF. The CDR3 DNA reads as TGTGCCAGTAGTATAGCACTAGCCCATGAGCAGTTCTTC.

The J gene is TRBJ2-1, the V gene TRBV14, with D possibly being TRBD1 (6 bases). This CDR3 spans 15 amino acids. The V end lost 2 bases, the J end lost 8 bases, and 16 bases lay between the germline ends. Germline lookup yields CDR1 SGHDN and CDR2 FVKESK. The DNA for the CDR3 is TGTGCCAGCAGCCAACCAGGGGCAGGGGCCTATGAGCAGTTCTTC. It encodes CASSQPGAGAYEQFF.

In its sample, this clone was seen many times. The chain joins TRBV3-1 (or the pseudogene TRBV3-2) to TRBJ2-5, with 8 positions matching TRBD1. This CDR3 is built from 15 residues. CDR1 and CDR2 (germline): LGHDT, YNNKEL (reference sequence). V lost 0 bases and J lost 4; bases outside the gene matches: 4. The DNA for the CDR3 is TGTGCCAGCAGCCAAGATGGAACAGGGGGAGAGACCCAGTACTTC. It yields the protein CASSQDGTGGETQYF.

For this clone: The sample carries other DNA sequences with the same CDR3. The chain links TRBV9 to TRBJ2-5, with D unresolved. The CDR3 is made up of 13 amino acids. CDR1 and CDR2 from the germline V gene are SGDLS and YYNGEE. V was clipped by 2 bases and J by 2 bases, with 7 bases between them. CDR3 nucleotides: TGTGCCAGCAGCGTGGTAGGGCAAGAGACCCAGTACTTC. Translated, it gives CASSVVGQETQYF.

This clone was observed a handful of times. The chain employs TRBV6-5 and TRBJ1-1; D might be TRBD1 (6 bases). The V end lost 8 bases, the J end lost 0 bases, and 7 bases lay between the germline ends. The CDR3 is 12 residues long. Looked up from germline, CDR1 is MNHEY and CDR2 is SVGAGI. CDR3 in DNA: TGTGCCAGCGACAGGTTGAACACTGAAGCTTTCTTT. Translated, it gives CASDRLNTEAFF.

V usage is TRBV7-2 and J usage is TRBJ2-4; maybe TRBD1 (6 bases). Germline V gives CDR1 SGHTA, CDR2 FQGNSA. With 5 bases removed from V and 7 bases from J, the gap between germline ends came to 12 bases. This CDR3 has 13 residues. The CDR3 loop reads CASSKQGLNIQYF. CDR3 bases: TGTGCCAGCAGCAAACAGGGCCTGAACATTCAGTACTTC.

Comment on this clone: At one boundary the junction diverges from the germline segment, which might be a read error. The chain couples TRBV20-1 to TRBJ2-3; D might be TRBD1 (6 bases). This CDR3 contains 11 residues. In germline, CDR1 is DFQATT, CDR2 SNEGSKA (reference sequence). CDR3 loop: CSARRTETQYF. The CDR3 DNA reads as TGCAGTGCTAGAAGGACAGAAACGCAGTATTTT.

The rearrangement links TRBV6-1 to TRBJ2-7; D gene uncertain. Germline assignment: CDR1 MNHNS and CDR2 SASEGT. V lost 0 bases and J 0 bases, leaving 9 bases between the germline ends. The CDR3 spans 15 residues. The CDR3 bases are TGTGCCAGCAGTGAAGCGATTCACAGCTCCTACGAGCAGTACTTC. It codes for CASSEAIHSSYEQYF.

The chain couples TRBV9 to TRBJ2-5; TRBD2 matches 8 bases. The germline CDR1 and CDR2 sequences are SGDLS and YYNGEE. V shed 4 bases and J 4 bases; nucleotides not matched to a gene: 12. This CDR3 is built from 16 residues. This chain's CDR3 is CASSSPTGGGRETQYF. CDR3 DNA: TGTGCCAGCAGCTCCCCCACGGGGGGGGGACGAGAGACCCAGTACTTC.

V is TRBV3-1 (or the pseudogene TRBV3-2) and J is TRBJ2-5, with D unresolved. Germline V lookup: CDR1 LGHDT, CDR2 YNNKEL (reference sequence). The CDR3 has 13 residues. Trimming shortened V by 1 base and J by 5 bases, and 8 bases separated the two germline ends. The CDR3 loop is CASSQGAVETQYF. In DNA, the CDR3 is TGTGCCAGCAGCCAAGGGGCGGTGGAGACCCAGTACTTC.